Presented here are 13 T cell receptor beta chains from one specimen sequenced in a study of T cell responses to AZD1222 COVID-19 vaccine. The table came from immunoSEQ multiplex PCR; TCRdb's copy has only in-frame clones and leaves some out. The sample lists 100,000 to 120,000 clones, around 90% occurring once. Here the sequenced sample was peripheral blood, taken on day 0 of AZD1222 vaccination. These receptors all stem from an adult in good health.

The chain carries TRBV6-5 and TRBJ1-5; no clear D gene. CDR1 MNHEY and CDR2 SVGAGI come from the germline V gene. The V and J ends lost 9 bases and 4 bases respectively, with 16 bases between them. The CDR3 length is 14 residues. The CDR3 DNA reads TGTGCCAGTTGGACTTTTGGGGTAAATCAGCCCCAGCATTTT. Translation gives CASWTFGVNQPQHF.

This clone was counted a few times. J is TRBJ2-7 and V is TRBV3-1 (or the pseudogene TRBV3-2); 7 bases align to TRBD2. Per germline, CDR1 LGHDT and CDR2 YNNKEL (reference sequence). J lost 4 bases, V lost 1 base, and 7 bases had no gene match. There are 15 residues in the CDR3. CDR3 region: CASSQVNGGEYEQYF. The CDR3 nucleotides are TGTGCCAGCAGCCAAGTTAATGGGGGGGAGTACGAGCAGTACTTC.

The CDR3 nucleotides read TGTGCCAGCAGTGAAGGTGGGAATAGCAATCAGCCCCAGCATTTT. Residues: CASSEGGNSNQPQHF. The chain combines TRBV2 with TRBJ1-5; D is unresolved. Germline values: CDR1 SNHLY, CDR2 FYNNEI. This CDR3 comprises 15 residues. Trimming took 1 base from V and 0 from J, leaving 7 bases between them.

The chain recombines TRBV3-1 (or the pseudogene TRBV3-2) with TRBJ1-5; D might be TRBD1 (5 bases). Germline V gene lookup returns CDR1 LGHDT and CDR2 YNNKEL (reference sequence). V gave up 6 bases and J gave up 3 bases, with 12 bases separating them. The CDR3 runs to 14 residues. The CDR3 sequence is CASSRQGLNQPQHF. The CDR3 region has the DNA TGTGCCAGCAGTCGTCAGGGACTCAATCAGCCCCAGCATTTT.

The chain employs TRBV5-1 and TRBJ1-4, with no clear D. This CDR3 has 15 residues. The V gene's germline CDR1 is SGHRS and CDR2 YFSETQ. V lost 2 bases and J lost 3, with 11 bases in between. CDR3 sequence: CASSLYSQSNEKLFF. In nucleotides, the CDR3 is TGCGCCAGCAGCTTATATAGCCAGTCTAATGAAAAACTGTTTTTT.

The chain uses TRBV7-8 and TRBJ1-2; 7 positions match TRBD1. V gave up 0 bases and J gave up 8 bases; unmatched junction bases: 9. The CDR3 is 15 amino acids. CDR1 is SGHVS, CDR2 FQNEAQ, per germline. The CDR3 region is CASSLAVTGAEGYTF. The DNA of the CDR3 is TGTGCCAGCAGCTTAGCAGTAACAGGGGCTGAGGGCTACACCTTC.

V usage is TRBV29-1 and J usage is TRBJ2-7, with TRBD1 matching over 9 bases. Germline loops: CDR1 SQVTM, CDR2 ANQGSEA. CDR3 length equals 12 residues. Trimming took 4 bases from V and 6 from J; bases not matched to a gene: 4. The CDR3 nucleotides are TGCAGCGTTGCGGACAGGGGTGGCGAGCAGTACTTC. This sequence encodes CSVADRGGEQYF.

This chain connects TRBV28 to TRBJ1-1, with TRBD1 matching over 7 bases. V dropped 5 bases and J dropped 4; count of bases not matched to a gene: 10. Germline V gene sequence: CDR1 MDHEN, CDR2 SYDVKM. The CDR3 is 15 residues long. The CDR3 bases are TGTGCCAGCAGTCCCTCACAGGGGCGGGTCACTGAAGCTTTCTTT. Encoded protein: CASSPSQGRVTEAFF.

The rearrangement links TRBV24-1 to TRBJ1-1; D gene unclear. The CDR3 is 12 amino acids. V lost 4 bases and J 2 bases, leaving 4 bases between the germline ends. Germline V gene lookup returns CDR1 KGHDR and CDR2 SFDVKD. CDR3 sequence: CATSEANTEAFF. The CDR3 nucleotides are TGTGCCACCAGTGAGGCCAACACTGAAGCTTTCTTT.

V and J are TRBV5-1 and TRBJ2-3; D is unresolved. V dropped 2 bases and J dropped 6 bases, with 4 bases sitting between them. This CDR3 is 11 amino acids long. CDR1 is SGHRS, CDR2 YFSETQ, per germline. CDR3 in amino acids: CASSLMDTQYF. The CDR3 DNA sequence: TGCGCCAGCAGCTTAATGGATACGCAGTATTTT.

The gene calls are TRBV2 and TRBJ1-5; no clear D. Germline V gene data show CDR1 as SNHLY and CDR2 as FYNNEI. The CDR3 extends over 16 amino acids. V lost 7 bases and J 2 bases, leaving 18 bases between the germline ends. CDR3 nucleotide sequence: TGTGCCAGCAATGAGGACGGTCTAAGAGGCAATCAGCCCCAGCATTTT. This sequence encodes CASNEDGLRGNQPQHF.

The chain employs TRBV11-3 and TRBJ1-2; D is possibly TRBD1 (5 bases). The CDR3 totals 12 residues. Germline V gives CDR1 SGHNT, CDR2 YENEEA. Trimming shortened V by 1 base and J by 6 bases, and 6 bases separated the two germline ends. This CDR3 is CASSLGGDGYTF. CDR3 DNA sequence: TGTGCCAGCAGCTTAGGGGGCGATGGCTACACCTTC.

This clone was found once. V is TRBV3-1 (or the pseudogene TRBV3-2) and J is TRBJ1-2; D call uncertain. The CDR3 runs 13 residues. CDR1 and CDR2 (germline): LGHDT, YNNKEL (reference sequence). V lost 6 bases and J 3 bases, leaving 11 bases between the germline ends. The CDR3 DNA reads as TGTGCCAGCAGAAGAGGAGGTGACTATGGCTACACCTTC. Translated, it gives CASRRGGDYGYTF.